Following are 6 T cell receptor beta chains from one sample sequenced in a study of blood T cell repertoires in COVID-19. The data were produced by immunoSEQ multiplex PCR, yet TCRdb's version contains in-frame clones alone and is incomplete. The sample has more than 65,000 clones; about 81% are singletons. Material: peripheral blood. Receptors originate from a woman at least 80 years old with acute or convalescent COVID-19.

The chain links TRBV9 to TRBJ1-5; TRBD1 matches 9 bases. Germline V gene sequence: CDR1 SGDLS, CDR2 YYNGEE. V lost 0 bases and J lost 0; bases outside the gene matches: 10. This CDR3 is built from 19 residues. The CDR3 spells CASSVEPGQGNTSNQPQHF. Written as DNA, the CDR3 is TGTGCCAGCAGCGTAGAACCTGGACAGGGGAATACTAGCAATCAGCCCCAGCATTTT. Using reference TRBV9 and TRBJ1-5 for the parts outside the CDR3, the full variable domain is DSGVTQTPKHLITATGQRVTLRCSPRSGDLSVYWYQQSLDQGLQFLIQYYNGEERAKGNILERFSAQQFPDLHSELNLSSLELGDSALYFCASSVEPGQGNTSNQPQHFGDGTRLSIL.

CDR3 amino acids: CASRDLAGGLYEQFF. The CDR3 DNA sequence: TGTGCCAGCAGGGATCTAGCGGGGGGTCTCTATGAGCAGTTCTTC. V usage is TRBV28 and J usage is TRBJ2-1, with 11 positions matching TRBD2. After removal of 6 bases from V and 8 bases from J, the junction contained 9 bases not matched to a gene. The CDR3 consists of 15 residues. Germline-derived CDR1 and CDR2 are MDHEN and SYDVKM.

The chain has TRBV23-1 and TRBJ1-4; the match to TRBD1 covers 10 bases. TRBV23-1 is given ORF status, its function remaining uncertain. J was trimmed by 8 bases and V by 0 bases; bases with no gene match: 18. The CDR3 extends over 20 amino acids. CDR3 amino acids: CASSQSRVLSSGTGAEKLFF. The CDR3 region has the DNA TGCGCCAGCAGTCAATCCCGCGTCCTCTCTTCCGGGACAGGGGCCGAAAAACTGTTTTTT.

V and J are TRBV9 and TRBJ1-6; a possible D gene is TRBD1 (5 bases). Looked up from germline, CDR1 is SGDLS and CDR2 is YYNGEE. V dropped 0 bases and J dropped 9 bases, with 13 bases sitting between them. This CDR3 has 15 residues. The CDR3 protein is CASSVEWRGASPLHF. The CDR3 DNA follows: TGTGCCAGCAGCGTAGAATGGAGGGGCGCTTCACCCCTCCACTTT.

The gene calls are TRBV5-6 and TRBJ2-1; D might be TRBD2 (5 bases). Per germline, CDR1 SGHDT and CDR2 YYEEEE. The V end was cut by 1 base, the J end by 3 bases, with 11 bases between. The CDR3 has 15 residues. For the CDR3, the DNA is TGTGCCAGCAGCTTGAGGCTAGCTGGCTACAATGAGCAGTTCTTC. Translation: CASSLRLAGYNEQFF.

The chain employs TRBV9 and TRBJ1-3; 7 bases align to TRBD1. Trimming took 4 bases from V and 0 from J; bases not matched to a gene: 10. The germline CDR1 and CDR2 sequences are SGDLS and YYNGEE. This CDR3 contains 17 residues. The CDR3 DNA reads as TGTGCCAGCAGCCCCGGACAGGCCCTCTCCTCTGGAAACACCATATATTTT. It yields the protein CASSPGQALSSGNTIYF.